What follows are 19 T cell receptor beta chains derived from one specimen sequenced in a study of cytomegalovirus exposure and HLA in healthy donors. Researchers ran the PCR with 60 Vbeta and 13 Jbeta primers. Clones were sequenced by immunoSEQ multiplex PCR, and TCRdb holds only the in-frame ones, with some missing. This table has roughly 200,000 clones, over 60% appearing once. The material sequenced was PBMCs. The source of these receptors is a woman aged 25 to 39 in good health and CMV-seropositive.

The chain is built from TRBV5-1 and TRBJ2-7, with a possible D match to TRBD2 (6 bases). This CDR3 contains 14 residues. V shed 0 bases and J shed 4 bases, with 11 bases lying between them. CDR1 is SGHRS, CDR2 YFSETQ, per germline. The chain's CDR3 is CASSLGPGGYEQYF. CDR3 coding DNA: TGCGCCAGCAGCTTGGGTCCCGGAGGGTACGAGCAGTACTTC.

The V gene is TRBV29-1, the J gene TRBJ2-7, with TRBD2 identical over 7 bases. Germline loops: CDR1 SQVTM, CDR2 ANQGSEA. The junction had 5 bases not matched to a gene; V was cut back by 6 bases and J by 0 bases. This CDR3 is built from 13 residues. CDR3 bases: TGCAGCGTCTCTAGCGGTTCCTCCTACGAGCAGTACTTC. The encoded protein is CSVSSGSSYEQYF.

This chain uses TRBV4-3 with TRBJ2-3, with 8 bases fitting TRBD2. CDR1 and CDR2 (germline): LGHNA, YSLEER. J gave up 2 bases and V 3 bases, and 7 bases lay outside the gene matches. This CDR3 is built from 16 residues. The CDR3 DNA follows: TGCGCCAGCAGCCACGGGAGCGGGAGTAACACAGATACGCAGTATTTT. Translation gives CASSHGSGSNTDTQYF.

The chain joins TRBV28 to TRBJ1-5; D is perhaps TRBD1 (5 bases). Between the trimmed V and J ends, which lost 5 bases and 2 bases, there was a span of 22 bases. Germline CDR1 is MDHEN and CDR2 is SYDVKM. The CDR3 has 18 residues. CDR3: CASSPTGGNWGGNQPQHF. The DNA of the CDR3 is TGTGCCAGCAGTCCCACCGGGGGTAACTGGGGAGGCAATCAGCCCCAGCATTTT.

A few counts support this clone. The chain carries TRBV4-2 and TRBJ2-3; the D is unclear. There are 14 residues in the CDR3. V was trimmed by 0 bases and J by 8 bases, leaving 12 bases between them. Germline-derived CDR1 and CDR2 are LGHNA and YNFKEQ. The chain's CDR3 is CASSQDLFPGTQYF. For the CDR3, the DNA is TGTGCCAGCAGCCAAGACCTCTTCCCCGGTACGCAGTATTTT.

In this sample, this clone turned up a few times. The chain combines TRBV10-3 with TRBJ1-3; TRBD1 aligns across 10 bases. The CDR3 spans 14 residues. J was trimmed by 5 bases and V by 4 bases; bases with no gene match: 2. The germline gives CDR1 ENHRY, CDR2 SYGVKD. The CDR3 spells CAISGTGGRNTIYF. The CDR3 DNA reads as TGTGCCATCAGTGGGACAGGGGGGCGAAACACCATATATTTT.

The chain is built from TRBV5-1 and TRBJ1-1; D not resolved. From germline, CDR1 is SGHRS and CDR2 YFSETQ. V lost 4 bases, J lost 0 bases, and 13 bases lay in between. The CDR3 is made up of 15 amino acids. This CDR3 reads CASSSGYLLNTEAFF. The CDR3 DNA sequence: TGCGCCAGCAGCAGCGGGTATCTGTTGAACACTGAAGCTTTCTTT.

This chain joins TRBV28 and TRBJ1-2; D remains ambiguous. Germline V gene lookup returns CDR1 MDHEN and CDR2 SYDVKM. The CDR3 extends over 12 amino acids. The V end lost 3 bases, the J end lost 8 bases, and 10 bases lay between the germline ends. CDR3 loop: CASSFGEGGYTF. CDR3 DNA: TGTGCCAGCAGTTTTGGGGAGGGCGGCTACACCTTC.

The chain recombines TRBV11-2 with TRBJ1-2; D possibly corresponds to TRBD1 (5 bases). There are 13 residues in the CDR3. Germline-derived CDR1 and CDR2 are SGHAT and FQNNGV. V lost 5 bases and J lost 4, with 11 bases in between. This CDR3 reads CASSHGRGYGYTF. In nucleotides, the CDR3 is TGTGCCAGCAGCCACGGAAGGGGCTATGGCTACACCTTC.

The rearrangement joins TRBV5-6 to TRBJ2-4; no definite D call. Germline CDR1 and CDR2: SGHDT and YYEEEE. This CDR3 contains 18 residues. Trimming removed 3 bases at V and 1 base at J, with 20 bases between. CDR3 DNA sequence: TGTGCCAGCAGCTGGAAGAACGTTCTCGAGGAGGCCAAAAACATTCAGTACTTC. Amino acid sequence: CASSWKNVLEEAKNIQYF.

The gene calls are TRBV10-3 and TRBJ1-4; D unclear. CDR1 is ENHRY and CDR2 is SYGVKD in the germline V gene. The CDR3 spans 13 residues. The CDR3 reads CAYHGDLNEKLFF. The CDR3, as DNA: TGTGCATACCACGGTGATCTTAATGAAAAACTGTTTTTT.

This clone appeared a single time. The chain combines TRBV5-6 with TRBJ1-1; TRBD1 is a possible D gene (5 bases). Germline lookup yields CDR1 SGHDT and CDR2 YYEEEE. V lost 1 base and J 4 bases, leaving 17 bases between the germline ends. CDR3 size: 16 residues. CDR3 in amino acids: CASSLWVGGWSTEAFF. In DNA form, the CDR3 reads TGTGCCAGCAGCTTGTGGGTCGGGGGATGGAGCACTGAAGCTTTCTTT.

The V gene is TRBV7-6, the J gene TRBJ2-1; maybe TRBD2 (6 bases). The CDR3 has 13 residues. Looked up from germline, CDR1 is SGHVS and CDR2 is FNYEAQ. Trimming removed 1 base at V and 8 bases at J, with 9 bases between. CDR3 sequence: CASSLGRGDEQFF. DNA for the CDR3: TGTGCCAGCAGCTTAGGGAGGGGTGATGAGCAGTTCTTC.

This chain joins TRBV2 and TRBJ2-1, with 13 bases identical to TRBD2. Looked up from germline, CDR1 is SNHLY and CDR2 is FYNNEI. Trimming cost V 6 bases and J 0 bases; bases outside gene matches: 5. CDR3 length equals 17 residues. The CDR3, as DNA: TGTGCCAGCAGGGGACTAGCGGGGCGAAGCTCCTACAATGAGCAGTTCTTC. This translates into CASRGLAGRSSYNEQFF.

The CDR3 sequence: CAWSGRQGNTGELFF. CDR3 coding DNA: TGTGCCTGGAGTGGAAGACAGGGGAACACCGGGGAGCTGTTTTTT. J is TRBJ2-2 and V is TRBV30; 7 positions match TRBD1. The CDR3 covers 15 residues. The V segment lost 1 base and the J segment 1 base; nucleotides outside the gene matches: 3. Per the germline V gene, CDR1 is GTSNPN and CDR2 is SVGIG (reference sequence). Combining the CDR3 with reference TRBV30 and TRBJ2-2 gives the whole variable domain SQTIHQWPATLVQPVGSPLSLECTVEGTSNPNLYWYRQAAGRGLQLLFYSVGIGQISSEVPQNLSASRPQDRQFILSSKKLLLSDSGFYLCAWSGRQGNTGELFFGEGSRLTVL.

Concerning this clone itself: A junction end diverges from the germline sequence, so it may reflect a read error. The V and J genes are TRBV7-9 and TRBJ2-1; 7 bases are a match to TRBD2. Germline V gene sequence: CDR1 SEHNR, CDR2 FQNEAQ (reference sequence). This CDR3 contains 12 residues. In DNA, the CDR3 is TGTTCCAGCAGCCTACCTGGGACTAAGCAGTTCTTC. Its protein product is CSSSLPGTKQFF.

In DNA, the CDR3 is TGTGCCAGCAGCTTAGGGGGCGCAAGTCCTGGAAACACCATATATTTT. Translating it yields CASSLGGASPGNTIYF. This sequence joins TRBV11-2 and TRBJ1-3; TRBD1 might be the D (5 bases). V shed 1 base and J shed 2 bases, with 12 bases lying between them. The germline gives CDR1 SGHAT, CDR2 FQNNGV. The CDR3 consists of 16 residues.

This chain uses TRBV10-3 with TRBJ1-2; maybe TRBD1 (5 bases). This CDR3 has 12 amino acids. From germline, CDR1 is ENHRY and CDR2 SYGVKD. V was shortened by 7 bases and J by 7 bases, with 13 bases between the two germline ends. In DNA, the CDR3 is TGTGCCATCAATCGGGGGGATTTTGGCTACACCTTC. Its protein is CAINRGDFGYTF.

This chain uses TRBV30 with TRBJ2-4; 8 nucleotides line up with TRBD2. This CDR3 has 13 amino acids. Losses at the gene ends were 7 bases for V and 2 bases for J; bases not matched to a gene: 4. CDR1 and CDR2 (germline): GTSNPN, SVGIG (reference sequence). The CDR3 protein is CAFERETKNIQYF. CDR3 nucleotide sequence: TGTGCCTTCGAGCGGGAGACCAAAAACATTCAGTACTTC.